The 29 T cell receptor beta chains below all came from one sample that was sequenced in a study of OX40 agonist ivuxolimab in advanced cancers. Sequencing used immunoSEQ multiplex PCR; TCRdb keeps in-frame clones, though not all of them. The sample has roughly 80,000 clones, around 85% seen once. The sequences come from CD4+ or CD8+ T cells sorted from blood, collected in a trial of the OX40 agonist ivuxolimab. The source is an adult with an advanced solid tumor such as melanoma, head and neck, liver or kidney cancer.

V and J are TRBV30 and TRBJ2-3; TRBD1 agrees at 9 bases. The germline CDR1 and CDR2 sequences are GTSNPN and SVGIG (reference sequence). The CDR3 extends over 14 amino acids. Trimming took 2 bases from V and 4 from J; bases not matched to a gene: 4. CDR3 coding DNA: TGTGCCTGGAGTCGGGGACAGGGCGCAGATACGCAGTATTTT. Its translation: CAWSRGQGADTQYF.

This chain uses TRBV11-2 with TRBJ2-5; TRBD1 aligns across 9 bases. The CDR3 spans 13 residues. CDR1 SGHAT and CDR2 FQNNGV come from the germline V gene. The J segment lost 3 bases and the V segment lost 5 bases, leaving 1 base of the junction unmatched. The CDR3 sequence: CASSRDREETQYF. CDR3 DNA: TGTGCCAGCAGCCGGGACAGGGAAGAGACCCAGTACTTC. Full variable domain (remainder filled in from reference TRBV11-2 and TRBJ2-5): EAGVAQSPRYKIIEKRQSVAFWCNPISGHATLYWYQQILGQGPKLLIQFQNNGVVDDSQLPKDRFSAERLKGVDSTLKIQPAKLEDSAVYLCASSRDREETQYFGPGTRLLVL.

The CDR3 sequence: CASSQLDKNTEAFF. CDR3 DNA sequence: TGTGCCAGCAGCCAATTGGACAAGAACACTGAAGCTTTCTTT. The chain combines TRBV16 with TRBJ1-1; the D gene is possibly TRBD1 (5 bases). Germline-derived CDR1 and CDR2 are KGHSY and FQNENV. The CDR3 covers 14 residues. Trimming cost V 1 base and J 1 base, with 7 bases left between them.

The chain combines TRBV5-4 with TRBJ2-5; D is possibly TRBD1 or TRBD2 (5 bases each). The CDR3 is 14 amino acids. Trimming shortened V by 1 base and J by 2 bases, and 9 bases separated the two germline ends. CDR1 is SGHNT and CDR2 is YYREEE in the germline V gene (reference sequence). The CDR3 DNA reads as TGTGCCAGCAGCTTGACCGGGGCTCAAGAGACCCAGTACTTC. The encoded protein is CASSLTGAQETQYF.

This clone was observed a single time. Written as DNA, the CDR3 is TGTGCCAGCAGCCGGGATGCCCAAGAGACCCAGTACTTC. It specifies CASSRDAQETQYF. The chain employs TRBV5-6 and TRBJ2-5; D may be TRBD2 (5 bases). With 4 bases removed from V and 1 base from J, the gap between germline ends came to 8 bases. The CDR3 has 13 amino acids. CDR1 SGHDT and CDR2 YYEEEE come from the germline V gene.

DNA of the CDR3: TGTGCCAGCCCTCTGGAGGCCAGCACTAACTATGGCTACACCTTC. It yields the protein CASPLEASTNYGYTF. This chain uses TRBV6-1 with TRBJ1-2, with D unclear. Trimming left V 8 bases short and J 0 bases short, with 16 bases between. This CDR3 contains 15 residues. Germline V gene data show CDR1 as MNHNS and CDR2 as SASEGT.

The chain combines TRBV7-2 with TRBJ2-1; perhaps D is TRBD1 or TRBD2 (5 bases each). Germline V gene lookup returns CDR1 SGHTA and CDR2 FQGNSA. The V end lost 9 bases, the J end lost 2 bases, and 17 bases lay between the germline ends. This CDR3 is built from 15 residues. The CDR3 bases are TGTGCCAGTAGCAAGAGAGGGGATCCCTACAATGAGCAGTTCTTC. It specifies CASSKRGDPYNEQFF.

The V and J genes are TRBV11-1 and TRBJ1-2, with 8 bases aligning to TRBD1. CDR1 is SGHAT, CDR2 FQDESV, per germline (reference sequence). The CDR3 is 15 amino acids. V lost 2 bases to trimming and J lost 8 bases; unmatched junction nucleotides: 10. The CDR3 loop reads CASSLQVSTGDGYTF. CDR3 bases: TGTGCCAGCAGCTTACAAGTCTCGACAGGGGACGGCTACACCTTC.

This chain uses TRBV28 with TRBJ2-2, with TRBD1 matching over 7 bases. V dropped 8 bases and J dropped 1; count of bases not matched to a gene: 4. CDR3 length: 14 amino acids. Germline V gene data show CDR1 as MDHEN and CDR2 as SYDVKM. CDR3 sequence: CASLYRGNTGELFF. As DNA, the CDR3 is TGTGCCAGCCTATACAGGGGGAACACCGGGGAGCTGTTTTTT.

This rearrangement joins TRBV9 to TRBJ1-2; tentatively, D is TRBD1 (5 bases). V dropped 0 bases and J dropped 4 bases, with 16 bases sitting between them. This CDR3 contains 16 residues. Germline CDR1 and CDR2: SGDLS and YYNGEE. The CDR3 DNA follows: TGTGCCAGCAGCGTAGCTGCGCAGGGCCGCGGCTATGGCTACACCTTC. Amino acids: CASSVAAQGRGYGYTF.

The rearrangement uses TRBV28 and TRBJ2-5; 10 positions match TRBD2. Germline-derived CDR1 and CDR2 are MDHEN and SYDVKM. This CDR3 contains 15 residues. Losses at the gene ends were 4 bases for V and 5 bases for J; bases not matched to a gene: 7. As DNA, the CDR3 is TGTGCCAGCAGTTCGCCTAGCGGGGGTGGGGAGACCCAGTACTTC. This encodes CASSSPSGGGETQYF.

The chain couples TRBV30 to TRBJ2-7; D may be TRBD1 (5 bases). Germline-derived CDR1 and CDR2 are GTSNPN and SVGIG (reference sequence). V lost 0 bases to trimming and J lost 3 bases, with 15 bases between them. The CDR3 sequence is 15 residues long. The CDR3 loop is CAWSVMYGAYYEQYF. CDR3 sequence (DNA): TGTGCCTGGAGTGTAATGTATGGGGCGTACTACGAGCAGTACTTC.

The chain uses TRBV7-3 and TRBJ2-5, with D possibly called TRBD1 or TRBD2 (5 bases each). The V end lost 2 bases, the J end lost 2 bases, and 9 bases lay between the germline ends. CDR1 is SGHTA and CDR2 is FQGTGA in the germline V gene. This CDR3 region has 14 residues. The CDR3: CASSLARGQETQYF. The DNA for the CDR3 is TGTGCCAGCAGCTTAGCGAGGGGACAAGAGACCCAGTACTTC.

The V call is TRBV11-3, the J call TRBJ2-1; TRBD2 might be the D (6 bases). Germline CDR1 is SGHNT and CDR2 is YENEEA. The CDR3 length is 13 residues. The V gene lost 5 bases and the J gene lost 4 bases, with 9 bases spanning the gap. CDR3 bases: TGTGCCAGCAGCGCTGGGGGGTACAATGAGCAGTTCTTC. It translates to CASSAGGYNEQFF.

The chain employs TRBV30 and TRBJ1-4; possible D gene TRBD1, 6 bases. Germline assignment: CDR1 GTSNPN and CDR2 SVGIG (reference sequence). The CDR3 loop spans 13 amino acids. Trimming removed 6 bases from V and 4 bases from J, with 12 bases in between. In DNA form, the CDR3 reads TGTGCCTGTGTACAGGGCTATAATGAAAAACTGTTTTTT. As protein: CACVQGYNEKLFF.

There are a few counts of this clone. CDR3 region: CASSFQELALHF. CDR3 DNA: TGTGCCAGCAGCTTCCAGGAGTTGGCCCTCCACTTT. The chain uses TRBV7-9 and TRBJ1-6, with no clear D. Deletions cut 3 bases from V and 14 bases from J, with 11 bases between. This CDR3 has 12 residues. CDR1 is SEHNR, CDR2 FQNEAQ, per germline (reference sequence).

This chain connects TRBV5-4 to TRBJ2-2; 8 nucleotides agree with TRBD2. Germline trimming cut 2 bases from V and 3 bases from J; bases unmatched to any gene: 3. Per the germline V gene, CDR1 is SGHNT and CDR2 is YYREEE (reference sequence). The CDR3 covers 15 residues. CDR3 loop: CASSFPGGHTGELFF. The CDR3 nucleotides read TGTGCCAGCAGCTTCCCGGGGGGGCACACCGGGGAGCTGTTTTTT. Drawing the rest from reference TRBV5-4 and TRBJ2-2, the complete variable domain is ETGVTQSPTHLIKTRGQQVTLRCSSQSGHNTVSWYQQALGQGPQFIFQYYREEENGRGNFPPRFSGLQFPNYSSELNVNALELDDSALYLCASSFPGGHTGELFFGEGSRLTVL.

This chain joins TRBV4-2 and TRBJ1-5; the D gene is possibly TRBD1 (6 bases). This CDR3 has 15 amino acids. V dropped 0 bases and J dropped 5 bases, with 11 bases sitting between them. Germline V gene sequence: CDR1 LGHNA, CDR2 YNFKEQ. CDR3 sequence: CASSQDPGGDQPQHF. Written as DNA, the CDR3 is TGTGCCAGCAGCCAAGATCCGGGGGGCGATCAGCCCCAGCATTTT.

The count of this clone is one. The chain is built from TRBV27 and TRBJ1-3; weak D call: TRBD1 (5 bases). Per the germline V gene, CDR1 is MNHEY and CDR2 is SMNVEV (reference sequence). The CDR3 extends over 17 amino acids. V lost 5 bases, J lost 0 bases, and 17 bases lay in between. The chain's CDR3 is CASSPLLGGDSGNTIYF. The CDR3 DNA is TGTGCCAGCAGTCCACTCCTCGGGGGGGACTCTGGAAACACCATATATTTT.

V usage is TRBV5-6 and J usage is TRBJ2-1; 8 bases map to TRBD1. V shed 2 bases, J shed 6 bases, and the junction held 7 bases outside the gene matches. Germline assignment: CDR1 SGHDT and CDR2 YYEEEE. The CDR3 runs 15 residues. CDR3 protein: CASSFRTGYGNEQFF. The CDR3 DNA reads TGTGCCAGCAGCTTTAGGACAGGGTATGGCAATGAGCAGTTCTTC. Full variable domain (missing parts from reference TRBV5-6 and TRBJ2-1): DAGVTQSPTHLIKTRGQQVTLRCSPKSGHDTVSWYQQALGQGPQFIFQYYEEEERQRGNFPDRFSGHQFPNYSSELNVNALLLGDSALYLCASSFRTGYGNEQFFGPGTRLTVL.

The V call is TRBV5-4, the J call TRBJ2-7; TRBD2 matches 8 bases. Germline V gives CDR1 SGHNT, CDR2 YYREEE (reference sequence). CDR3 length: 15 amino acids. Trimming removed 4 bases from V and 3 bases from J; junction bases left unmatched: 9. The CDR3 region is CASSPGGPHHYEQYF. The CDR3, as DNA: TGTGCCAGCAGCCCGGGAGGGCCGCACCACTACGAGCAGTACTTC.

The chain has TRBV7-6 and TRBJ2-7; maybe TRBD2 (5 bases). Germline lookup yields CDR1 SGHVS and CDR2 FNYEAQ. CDR3 length: 12 residues. Trimming took 2 bases from V and 5 from J, leaving 7 bases between them. The CDR3 reads CASSLFSDEQYF. The CDR3 bases are TGTGCCAGCAGCTTATTTAGCGACGAGCAGTACTTC.

V and J are TRBV16 and TRBJ1-2; 8 bases map to TRBD1. This CDR3 comprises 18 residues. Per germline, CDR1 KGHSY and CDR2 FQNENV. Germline trimming cut 0 bases from V and 1 base from J; bases unmatched to any gene: 10. The CDR3 protein is CASSQSREGRGRNYGYTF. The CDR3 DNA sequence: TGTGCCAGCAGCCAATCAAGAGAGGGCAGGGGGCGTAACTATGGCTACACCTTC. Using reference TRBV16 and TRBJ1-2 for the parts outside the CDR3, the full variable domain is GEEVAQTPKHLVRGEGQKAKLYCAPIKGHSYVFWYQQVLKNEFKFLISFQNENVFDETGMPKERFSAKCLPNSPCSLEIQATKLEDSAVYFCASSQSREGRGRNYGYTFGSGTRLTVV.

V gene TRBV4-1 combines with J gene TRBJ2-3; 8 positions agree with TRBD2. The junction had 9 bases not matched to a gene; V was cut back by 4 bases and J by 3 bases. Germline loops: CDR1 MGHRA, CDR2 YSYEKL. CDR3 length: 16 residues. The CDR3 bases are TGCGCCAGCAGCCCTTCGGGGGGGGGCGGAACAGATACGCAGTATTTT. This translates into CASSPSGGGGTDTQYF.

V is TRBV15 and J is TRBJ2-2; TRBD1 aligns across 7 bases. This CDR3 has 15 residues. Germline V lookup: CDR1 LNHNV, CDR2 YYDKDF (reference sequence). V lost 7 bases and J lost 3; bases outside the gene matches: 8. CDR3 sequence (DNA): TGTGCCACCAAGAAACAGGGGTTGTACACCGGGGAGCTGTTTTTT. Encoded protein: CATKKQGLYTGELFF.

The chain links TRBV6-1 to TRBJ1-5, with TRBD1 as a possible D gene (6 bases). With 2 bases removed from V and 1 base from J, the gap between germline ends came to 12 bases. The germline V gene has CDR1 MNHNS and CDR2 SASEGT. CDR3 size: 16 residues. The CDR3 sequence is CASSEIKGGSNQPQHF. The CDR3 DNA reads as TGTGCCAGCAGTGAAATTAAGGGGGGGAGCAATCAGCCCCAGCATTTT.

The rearrangement uses TRBV5-6 and TRBJ2-4; the D is unclear. The CDR3 loop spans 14 amino acids. V was pared by 3 bases and J by 8 bases, with 15 bases between. Per the germline V gene, CDR1 is SGHDT and CDR2 is YYEEEE. For the CDR3, the DNA is TGTGCCAGCAGCTACCGGTCCTCCCTAGACATTCAGTACTTC. It codes for CASSYRSSLDIQYF.

This chain connects TRBV13 to TRBJ2-7; 8 bases align to TRBD1. The V segment lost 4 bases and the J segment 2 bases; nucleotides outside the gene matches: 4. This CDR3 has 14 amino acids. Germline V lookup: CDR1 PRHDT, CDR2 FYEKMQ (reference sequence). The CDR3, as DNA: TGTGCCAGCAGCTCAGGGGGCACAACCTACGAGCAGTACTTC. Translating it yields CASSSGGTTYEQYF.

The genes are TRBV28 and TRBJ1-5; 9 bases align to TRBD1. The CDR3 consists of 15 residues. In germline, CDR1 is MDHEN, CDR2 SYDVKM. V lost 6 bases, J lost 2 bases, and 5 bases stayed unmatched. The chain's CDR3 is CASSLTGGGNQPQHF. In nucleotides, the CDR3 is TGTGCCAGCAGCTTAACAGGGGGCGGCAATCAGCCCCAGCATTTT. The variable domain in full, with the rest retrieved from reference TRBV28 and TRBJ1-5, is DVKVTQSSRYLVKRTGEKVFLECVQDMDHENMFWYRQDPGLGLRLIYFSYDVKMKEKGDIPEGYSVSREKKERFSLILESASTNQTSMYLCASSLTGGGNQPQHFGDGTRLSIL.